These T cell receptor beta chains were read from a single sample in a study of T cells after yellow fever vaccination. TCRdb re-called the 5' RACE reads through MiXCR, storing one row per CDR3 protein. The sample lists roughly 94,000 distinct CDR3 sequences, roughly 8.2% seen once, with roughly 15% in the top ten. Sequenced material: CD8+ T cells not binding an NS4B(214-222) dextramer, sorted from PBMCs, taken around 15 days after the first yellow fever vaccination. These receptors were taken from a man aged 18 to 30 who received the YFV17D yellow fever vaccine. Both conserved end residues are part of each CDR3. The order of the fields is D gene, clone size, V gene, J gene, CDR3 DNA, CDR3 protein. The D gene is left open where the match is weak. For some rows the clone size is stated as once, few or many, or as a class when expanded; others skip it.

d_call: TRBD2
clone_size: .
v_call: TRBV27
j_call: TRBJ2-3
cdr3_nt: TGTGCCAGCCGACTAGCGGGGGGACTCACAGATACGCAGTATTTT
cdr3_aa: CASRLAGGLTDTQYF

d_call: TRBD1
clone_size: .
v_call: TRBV15
j_call: TRBJ1-1
cdr3_nt: TGTGCCACCAGCAGAGATGGGACAGGGTCGAACACTGAAGCTTTCTTT
cdr3_aa: CATSRDGTGSNTEAFF

d_call: TRBD2
clone_size: .
v_call: TRBV6-5
j_call: TRBJ2-7
cdr3_nt: TGTGCCAGCAGTTACTCGCCAGCGGGGGGCTCCTACGAGCAGTACTTC
cdr3_aa: CASSYSPAGGSYEQYF

d_call: .
clone_size: few
v_call: TRBV14
j_call: TRBJ2-1
cdr3_nt: TGTGCCAGCAGCCAAGAAGGGGGACGGGTGATTCCCGTCAATGAGCAGTTCTTC
cdr3_aa: CASSQEGGRVIPVNEQFF

d_call: TRBD1
clone_size: many
v_call: TRBV12-3/TRBV12-4
j_call: TRBJ2-7
cdr3_nt: TGTGCCAGCAGTAAGGGGACAGGCCCCTACGAGCAGTACTTC
cdr3_aa: CASSKGTGPYEQYF

d_call: TRBD2
clone_size: .
v_call: TRBV19
j_call: TRBJ2-1
cdr3_nt: TGTGCCAGCCGCCGTAGCGGGGGGTTTAATGAGCAGTTCTTC
cdr3_aa: CASRRSGGFNEQFF

d_call: .
clone_size: few
v_call: TRBV6-5
j_call: TRBJ2-1
cdr3_nt: TGTGCCAGCAGTTACTCGAGTAGCTTTTACACCAATGAGCAGTTCTTC
cdr3_aa: CASSYSSSFYTNEQFF

d_call: .
clone_size: few
v_call: TRBV15
j_call: TRBJ1-1
cdr3_nt: TGTGCCACCAGCAGAGATCTGGCAGGGGAGGCTTTCTTT
cdr3_aa: CATSRDLAGEAFF

d_call: TRBD2
clone_size: few
v_call: TRBV7-8
j_call: TRBJ2-2
cdr3_nt: TGTGCCAGCAGCTTAGCGGCGGGGGGGCTCACCGGGGAGCTGTTTTTT
cdr3_aa: CASSLAAGGLTGELFF

d_call: TRBD2
clone_size: .
v_call: TRBV6-1
j_call: TRBJ2-7
cdr3_nt: TGTGCCAGCAGTAAACTAGCGGGGGGGCCGGGGGAGCAGTACTTC
cdr3_aa: CASSKLAGGPGEQYF

d_call: TRBD1
clone_size: .
v_call: TRBV6-2/TRBV6-3
j_call: TRBJ2-2
cdr3_nt: TGTGCCGTCCCCCCCGGGACAGGGAACACCGGGGAGCTGTTTTTT
cdr3_aa: CAVPPGTGNTGELFF

d_call: .
clone_size: few
v_call: TRBV7-6
j_call: TRBJ2-7
cdr3_nt: TGTGCCAGCAGCTTAGGAACAGAGACCTACGAGCAGTACTTC
cdr3_aa: CASSLGTETYEQYF

d_call: TRBD1
clone_size: few
v_call: TRBV11-2
j_call: TRBJ1-1
cdr3_nt: TGTGCCAGCAGCTTAGACGGACAGGGGACGAATAACCCAGCTATGAACACTGAAGCTTTCTTT
cdr3_aa: CASSLDGQGTNNPAMNTEAFF

d_call: .
clone_size: .
v_call: TRBV7-8
j_call: TRBJ2-2
cdr3_nt: TGTGCCAGCAGCTTGGGAGAGGGACACCTGGAGCTGTTTTTT
cdr3_aa: CASSLGEGHLELFF

d_call: .
clone_size: many
v_call: TRBV20-1
j_call: TRBJ1-2
cdr3_nt: TGCAGTGCTGGTAAAAGGGACTATGGCTACACCTTC
cdr3_aa: CSAGKRDYGYTF

d_call: .
clone_size: .
v_call: TRBV6-4
j_call: TRBJ2-3
cdr3_nt: TGTGCCAGCAGTGTGGGCAGCACAGATACGCAGTATTTT
cdr3_aa: CASSVGSTDTQYF

d_call: TRBD2
clone_size: .
v_call: TRBV12-3/TRBV12-4
j_call: TRBJ2-1
cdr3_nt: TGTGCCAGCACCTTGGGGGGGGATGAGCAGTTCTTC
cdr3_aa: CASTLGGDEQFF

d_call: TRBD1
clone_size: few
v_call: TRBV6-2/TRBV6-3
j_call: TRBJ1-2
cdr3_nt: TGTGCCAGCAGTCCAGGGGGAGACTACTATGGCTACACCTTC
cdr3_aa: CASSPGGDYYGYTF

d_call: .
clone_size: few
v_call: TRBV7-3
j_call: TRBJ2-4
cdr3_nt: TGTGCCAGCAGCTGGGGCCATGGGTCGGCCAAAAACATTCAGTACTTC
cdr3_aa: CASSWGHGSAKNIQYF

d_call: .
clone_size: .
v_call: TRBV2
j_call: TRBJ2-7
cdr3_nt: TGTGCCAGCAGTGACCGCCCCTGGGAGTTGCTCTACGAGCAGTACTTC
cdr3_aa: CASSDRPWELLYEQYF

d_call: .
clone_size: many
v_call: TRBV13
j_call: TRBJ1-1
cdr3_nt: TGTGCCAGCAGCCAAGGCCAGGGCGAGTACACTGAAGCTTTCTTT
cdr3_aa: CASSQGQGEYTEAFF

d_call: TRBD2
clone_size: .
v_call: TRBV20-1
j_call: TRBJ2-1
cdr3_nt: TGCAGTGCTAGATCCAGCGGGGGTCGCTACAATGAGCAGTTCTTC
cdr3_aa: CSARSSGGRYNEQFF

d_call: TRBD1
clone_size: few
v_call: TRBV4-2
j_call: TRBJ1-4
cdr3_nt: TGTGCCAGCAGCCCGGGACCAGGGGGTGGAACTAATGAAAAACTGTTTTTT
cdr3_aa: CASSPGPGGGTNEKLFF

d_call: TRBD2
clone_size: many
v_call: TRBV7-6
j_call: TRBJ2-2
cdr3_nt: TGTGCCAGCAGCTTCCCCCCTAGCGGGATCCCCGGGGAGCTGTTTTTT
cdr3_aa: CASSFPPSGIPGELFF

d_call: .
clone_size: few
v_call: TRBV27
j_call: TRBJ2-2
cdr3_nt: TGTGCCAGCGGGTCAATGATTAGGACCGGGGAGCTGTTTTTT
cdr3_aa: CASGSMIRTGELFF

d_call: .
clone_size: .
v_call: TRBV15
j_call: TRBJ1-2
cdr3_nt: TGTGCCACAGGACAGAACTTCTACTATGGCTACACCTTC
cdr3_aa: CATGQNFYYGYTF

d_call: .
clone_size: .
v_call: TRBV7-6
j_call: TRBJ1-1
cdr3_nt: TGTGCCAGCAGAGGAGGGGGGAACACTGAAGCTTTCTTT
cdr3_aa: CASRGGGNTEAFF

d_call: .
clone_size: .
v_call: TRBV6-5
j_call: TRBJ1-5
cdr3_nt: TGTGCCAGCAGTTACAACCCAGGGTTGGATCAGCCCCAGCATTTT
cdr3_aa: CASSYNPGLDQPQHF

d_call: .
clone_size: few
v_call: TRBV5-1
j_call: TRBJ2-3
cdr3_nt: TGCGCCAGCAGCGGTAGGGGGGGCTTGTCAGATACGCAGTATTTT
cdr3_aa: CASSGRGGLSDTQYF

d_call: .
clone_size: .
v_call: TRBV4-2
j_call: TRBJ2-7
cdr3_nt: TGTGCCAGCAGCCAAGATAGGACGGGCGAGCAGTACTTC
cdr3_aa: CASSQDRTGEQYF

d_call: .
clone_size: .
v_call: TRBV13
j_call: TRBJ2-5
cdr3_nt: TGTGCCAGCAGCCCCGCCTGGGGCCAAGAGACCCAGTACTTC
cdr3_aa: CASSPAWGQETQYF

d_call: .
clone_size: many
v_call: TRBV10-3
j_call: TRBJ1-5
cdr3_nt: TGTGCCATCAGTGAGTCGGGGACTTATAGCAATCAGCCCCAGCATTTT
cdr3_aa: CAISESGTYSNQPQHF

d_call: TRBD2
clone_size: .
v_call: TRBV29-1
j_call: TRBJ2-2
cdr3_nt: TGCAGCGTCTTCGGGACCGGGACTATTGGGGAGCTGTTTTTT
cdr3_aa: CSVFGTGTIGELFF

d_call: .
clone_size: few
v_call: TRBV4-1
j_call: TRBJ1-1
cdr3_nt: TGCGCCAGCAGCCAAATGTTTGTTTTTTCGGGTGACACTGAAGCTTTCTTT
cdr3_aa: CASSQMFVFSGDTEAFF

d_call: .
clone_size: .
v_call: TRBV4-3
j_call: TRBJ2-1
cdr3_nt: TGCGCCAGCAGCCAAGATTCGGGGGGCGCGTCCAATGAGCAGTTCTTC
cdr3_aa: CASSQDSGGASNEQFF

d_call: TRBD1
clone_size: .
v_call: TRBV4-1
j_call: TRBJ2-1
cdr3_nt: TGCGCCAGTCGACAGGGAGACAATGAGCAGTTCTTC
cdr3_aa: CASRQGDNEQFF

d_call: .
clone_size: many
v_call: TRBV27
j_call: TRBJ2-3
cdr3_nt: TGTGCCAGCAGTGCCAGACAGTTCACAGATACGCAGTATTTT
cdr3_aa: CASSARQFTDTQYF

d_call: TRBD2
clone_size: few
v_call: TRBV4-3
j_call: TRBJ2-3
cdr3_nt: TGCGCCAGCAGCCAAGATTCGAGACTAGCGGGTAGCACAGATACGCAGTATTTT
cdr3_aa: CASSQDSRLAGSTDTQYF

d_call: .
clone_size: few
v_call: TRBV12-3/TRBV12-4
j_call: TRBJ1-4
cdr3_nt: TGTGCCAGCTCGGGGGGGGGCGGTTGGGAAAAACTGTTTTTT
cdr3_aa: CASSGGGGWEKLFF

d_call: TRBD1
clone_size: .
v_call: TRBV19
j_call: TRBJ1-1
cdr3_nt: TGTGCCAGTACCCCAGGGGGCGGCGGCACTGAAGCTTTCTTT
cdr3_aa: CASTPGGGGTEAFF

d_call: .
clone_size: .
v_call: TRBV6-5
j_call: TRBJ2-1
cdr3_nt: TGTGCCAGCAGTTACTCAGGCGGCGGCGGGGTGCAGTTCTTC
cdr3_aa: CASSYSGGGGVQFF

d_call: TRBD1
clone_size: many
v_call: TRBV7-9
j_call: TRBJ2-5
cdr3_nt: TGTGCCAGCAGCTTAGGAAAAGGGGGCTATGATGGAGAGACCCAGTACTTC
cdr3_aa: CASSLGKGGYDGETQYF

d_call: .
clone_size: few
v_call: TRBV4-2
j_call: TRBJ2-3
cdr3_nt: TGTGCCAGCAGCCAAGGTTATAATGAGGTTACGCAGTATTTT
cdr3_aa: CASSQGYNEVTQYF

d_call: TRBD1
clone_size: .
v_call: TRBV4-3
j_call: TRBJ2-7
cdr3_nt: TGCGCCAGCAGCTCGGACAGGGGGCGCGAGCAGTACTTC
cdr3_aa: CASSSDRGREQYF

d_call: .
clone_size: .
v_call: TRBV4-1
j_call: TRBJ1-3
cdr3_nt: TGCGCCAGCAGCCAAGAATGGAGCGAAAGGCCTGGAAACACCATATATTTT
cdr3_aa: CASSQEWSERPGNTIYF

d_call: .
clone_size: few
v_call: TRBV18
j_call: TRBJ1-5
cdr3_nt: TGTGCCAGCTCAGCCGCTGGGAATCGCAATCAGCCCCAGCATTTT
cdr3_aa: CASSAAGNRNQPQHF

d_call: .
clone_size: few
v_call: TRBV7-8
j_call: TRBJ2-3
cdr3_nt: TGTGCCAGCAGCTTAACGTGGCGGAGGGGGACAGATACGCAGTATTTT
cdr3_aa: CASSLTWRRGTDTQYF

d_call: .
clone_size: .
v_call: TRBV4-1
j_call: TRBJ2-6
cdr3_nt: TGCGCCAGCAGCACCCGGACAGAATCGCTAACTGGGGCCAACGTCCTGACTTTC
cdr3_aa: CASSTRTESLTGANVLTF